This T cell receptor beta chain stems from a study of T cell responses to AZD1222 COVID-19 vaccine. General study results and limits: Sampling captured repertoires only after the peak T cell response. Possibly, clonal diversity was underestimated; donors were largely white British and included more females. Across the whole spike, CD4 TCRs peaked at regions 160-218 and 743-854.

Assay: immunoSEQ multiplex PCR; the TCRdb copy retains only in-frame clones and omits some. Of roughly 170,000 clones detected, roughly nine tenths appear once; the ten largest clones hold approximately 2%. The CDR3 consists of 13 residues. V was clipped by 5 bases and J by 2 bases, with 7 bases between them. The germline V gene encodes CDR1 MNHEY and CDR2 SVGEGT. This clone was seen once. Its antigen is as yet unknown. The starting material was peripheral blood, obtained on day 0 of AZD1222 vaccination. This sequence originates from an adult in good health. This sequence joins TRBV6-2 or TRBV6-3 and TRBJ1-5; D is ambiguous. The CDR3 coding sequence is TGTGCCAGCAGTCGTGGGGGCAATCAGCCCCAGCATTTT. Translated: CASSRGGNQPQHF.